The 23 T cell receptor beta chains reported below all come from one sample, sequenced in a study of T cell responses to AZD1222 COVID-19 vaccine. TCRdb's table, derived via immunoSEQ multiplex PCR, lists solely in-frame clones and lacks some. The profile covers about 200,000 clones, with 85% to 95% appearing a single time and around 1% taken by the ten largest. This material consisted of peripheral blood, taken on day 0 of MenACWY control vaccination. These receptor sequences come from an adult in good health.

The rearrangement links TRBV2 to TRBJ2-1, with unresolved D. Germline CDR1 reads SNHLY; CDR2 reads FYNNEI. With 6 bases removed from V and 0 bases from J, the gap between germline ends came to 12 bases. The CDR3 totals 15 residues. The CDR3 here is CASRGSQLSYNEQFF. CDR3 sequence (DNA): TGTGCCAGCAGGGGAAGCCAACTCTCCTACAATGAGCAGTTCTTC.

The count of this clone is one. The chain is built from TRBV5-4 and TRBJ1-1; D remains ambiguous. This CDR3 region has 11 residues. From germline, CDR1 is SGHNT and CDR2 YYREEE (reference sequence). The CDR3 loop is CIWSLNTEAFF. In DNA, the CDR3 is TGTATTTGGTCTCTGAACACTGAAGCTTTCTTT.

V and J are TRBV7-2 and TRBJ2-5; the D gene is possibly TRBD1 (5 bases). The CDR3 length is 13 residues. Trimming stripped 5 bases from V and 2 bases from J, with 9 bases between. Germline CDR1 SGHTA, CDR2 FQGNSA. The CDR3 nucleotides read TGTGCCAGCAGCGCTCAGGGACAAGAGACCCAGTACTTC. This translates into CASSAQGQETQYF.

The gene calls are TRBV5-4 and TRBJ2-2; 9 bases fit TRBD1. The CDR3 sequence is 15 residues long. The V gene's germline CDR1 is SGHNT and CDR2 YYREEE (reference sequence). Trimming at V came to 3 bases and at J to 6 bases, leaving 6 bases not matched to a gene. CDR3 protein: CASSWDRAGSGELFF. The CDR3 DNA reads as TGTGCCAGCAGCTGGGACAGGGCCGGTTCCGGGGAGCTGTTTTTT.

The rearrangement joins TRBV9 to TRBJ1-3; D gene unclear. This CDR3 region has 13 residues. Germline assignment: CDR1 SGDLS and CDR2 YYNGEE. V lost 5 bases to trimming and J lost 0 bases, with 6 bases between them. CDR3 in DNA: TGTGCCAGCAGAGGCCGCTCTGGAAACACCATATATTTT. Translating gives CASRGRSGNTIYF.

The CDR3 sequence is CASSSLGEAFF. For the CDR3, the DNA is TGTGCCAGCAGCTCCCTGGGGGAAGCTTTCTTT. The V gene is TRBV13, the J gene TRBJ1-1; no definite D call. The germline V gene has CDR1 PRHDT and CDR2 FYEKMQ (reference sequence). The CDR3 is 11 residues long. Trimming shortened V by 4 bases and J by 8 bases, and 8 bases separated the two germline ends.

The rearrangement links TRBV5-1 to TRBJ1-5, with a tentative D call TRBD1 (6 bases). V was clipped by 0 bases and J by 2 bases, with 9 bases between them. The germline V gene encodes CDR1 SGHRS and CDR2 YFSETQ. CDR3 length: 15 amino acids. This chain's CDR3 is CASSLEGVGNQPQHF. The CDR3 coding sequence is TGCGCCAGCAGCTTGGAGGGGGTGGGCAATCAGCCCCAGCATTTT.

This clone was seen just once. The chain is built from TRBV5-1 and TRBJ1-4, with D perhaps matching TRBD1 (6 bases). The germline V gene encodes CDR1 SGHRS and CDR2 YFSETQ. This CDR3 spans 15 amino acids. Between the trimmed V and J ends, which lost 0 bases and 2 bases, there was a span of 8 bases. The CDR3 DNA is TGCGCCAGCAGCTTGGGGGGGGCGACTAATGAAAAACTGTTTTTT. It is translated as CASSLGGATNEKLFF.

Only one count was recorded for this clone. The rearrangement uses TRBV5-4 and TRBJ1-5, with a weak D call TRBD1 (5 bases). CDR3 length: 15 amino acids. Trimming pared 4 bases from V and 2 bases from J, leaving 13 bases between. Germline CDR1 SGHNT, CDR2 YYREEE (reference sequence). As DNA, the CDR3 is TGTGCCAGCAGCCCCGACGGGGGGGGCAATCAGCCCCAGCATTTT. It is translated as CASSPDGGGNQPQHF.

The chain employs TRBV3-1 (or the pseudogene TRBV3-2) and TRBJ1-6; D gene unclear. This CDR3 has 14 residues. Germline CDR1 is LGHDT and CDR2 is YNNKEL (reference sequence). With 2 bases removed from V and 7 bases from J, the gap between germline ends came to 9 bases. This CDR3 is CASSQIRGNSPLHF. In DNA form, the CDR3 reads TGTGCCAGCAGCCAAATTCGGGGAAATTCACCCCTCCACTTT.

This clone has only a few counts. The chain has TRBV2 and TRBJ1-5; the D is unclear. V gave up 3 bases and J gave up 0 bases, with 9 bases separating them. From germline, CDR1 is SNHLY and CDR2 FYNNEI. The CDR3 has 15 residues. The CDR3 bases are TGTGCCAGCAGTGAGGTACAGTATAGCAATCAGCCCCAGCATTTT. Translating gives CASSEVQYSNQPQHF.

The chain recombines TRBV5-1 with TRBJ2-7, with 7 bases aligning to TRBD1. V shed 3 bases and J 2 bases; nucleotides not matched to a gene: 8. Germline V gene sequence: CDR1 SGHRS, CDR2 YFSETQ. The CDR3 runs 15 residues. The CDR3 DNA follows: TGCGCCAGCAGCTCCGGACAGGTGAACCCCTACGAGCAGTACTTC. Protein: CASSSGQVNPYEQYF.

The chain joins TRBV5-5 to TRBJ1-1; D gene uncertain. The germline V gene encodes CDR1 SGHKS and CDR2 YYEKEE (reference sequence). The CDR3 is 12 residues long. V shed 1 base and J shed 4 bases, with 5 bases lying between them. The CDR3 sequence: CASSLRSTEAFF. CDR3 nucleotide sequence: TGTGCCAGCAGCTTGAGGTCCACTGAAGCTTTCTTT.

This clone was recorded a few times. The CDR3 DNA follows: TGTGCCAGCAGTTCTCTCCCCGTTGAAAAACTGTTTTTT. Its translation is CASSSLPVEKLFF. The chain carries TRBV28 and TRBJ1-4; D not resolved. Trimming removed 4 bases from V and 7 bases from J, with 10 bases in between. The germline V gene has CDR1 MDHEN and CDR2 SYDVKM. There are 13 residues in the CDR3.

The chain links TRBV5-4 to TRBJ1-4; D is possibly TRBD1 (6 bases). Trimming removed 3 bases from V and 6 bases from J, with 12 bases in between. The CDR3 is 14 residues long. Germline V gives CDR1 SGHNT, CDR2 YYREEE (reference sequence). For the CDR3, the DNA is TGTGCCAGCAGCTCGGACAGTTATGATGAAAAACTGTTTTTT. Translated: CASSSDSYDEKLFF.

In this sample, this clone turned up once. This chain links TRBV5-1 with TRBJ1-1; 8 nucleotides align to TRBD1. The CDR3 has 13 amino acids. The V segment lost 5 bases and the J segment 7 bases; nucleotides outside the gene matches: 7. In germline, CDR1 is SGHRS, CDR2 YFSETQ. CDR3 sequence: CASRQGVEGEAFF. Here the CDR3 DNA reads TGCGCCAGCAGACAGGGGGTGGAAGGTGAAGCTTTCTTT.

As for this clone: The sample holds other DNA sequences that translate to the same CDR3. The V gene is TRBV18, the J gene TRBJ1-4, with D possibly TRBD1 on 5 matching bases. Trimming pared 4 bases from V and 8 bases from J, leaving 14 bases between. Germline CDR1 KGHSH, CDR2 LQKENI. This CDR3 region has 14 residues. The DNA of the CDR3 is TGTGCCAGCTCACTTGGGCAGGGTGGAGAAAAACTGTTTTTT. Its translation is CASSLGQGGEKLFF. Supplemented by reference TRBV18 and TRBJ1-4, the full variable domain reads NAGVMQNPRHLVRRRGQEARLRCSPMKGHSHVYWYRQLPEEGLKFMVYLQKENIIDESGMPKERFSAEFPKEGPSILRIQQVVRGDSAAYFCASSLGQGGEKLFFGSGTQLSVL.

The rearrangement uses TRBV9 and TRBJ2-7; a possible D gene is TRBD2 (6 bases). The CDR3 spans 12 residues. Trimming removed 3 bases from V and 3 bases from J, with 7 bases in between. Per germline, CDR1 SGDLS and CDR2 YYNGEE. CDR3 DNA: TGTGCCAGCAGCGCAGCGGGCTACGAGCAGTACTTC. Amino acids: CASSAAGYEQYF.

V gene TRBV6-5 combines with J gene TRBJ1-2, with D unresolved. The V gene's germline CDR1 is MNHEY and CDR2 SVGAGI. V gave up 2 bases and J gave up 8 bases, with 12 bases separating them. This CDR3 region has 13 residues. As DNA, the CDR3 is TGTGCCAGCAGTTACGGTGCAGGAGGCGGCTACACCTTC. Its protein product is CASSYGAGGGYTF.

The chain links TRBV6-5 to TRBJ2-5, with 8 bases that match TRBD1. Trimming at V came to 10 bases and at J to 0 bases, leaving 7 bases not matched to a gene. The CDR3 has 14 residues. In germline, CDR1 is MNHEY, CDR2 SVGAGI. CDR3 sequence reads: CANGQGLYQETQYF. CDR3 sequence (DNA): TGTGCCAATGGACAGGGTCTCTACCAAGAGACCCAGTACTTC.

This rearrangement joins TRBV4-2 to TRBJ1-2, with a weak D call TRBD1 (5 bases). Trimming shortened V by 0 bases and J by 0 bases, and 11 bases separated the two germline ends. CDR3 size: 16 residues. Germline-derived CDR1 and CDR2 are LGHNA and YNFKEQ. This CDR3 is CASSQEFGDPNYGYTF. In DNA, the CDR3 is TGTGCCAGCAGCCAAGAGTTCGGGGACCCTAACTATGGCTACACCTTC.

The chain recombines TRBV5-6 with TRBJ2-7, with D unresolved. Germline values: CDR1 SGHDT, CDR2 YYEEEE. V gave up 2 bases and J gave up 1 base, with 7 bases separating them. The CDR3 sequence is 13 residues long. The CDR3 region is CASSFSVSYEQYF. The CDR3 region has the DNA TGTGCCAGCAGCTTTTCGGTGTCCTACGAGCAGTACTTC.

V usage is TRBV28 and J usage is TRBJ2-5; tentatively, D is TRBD1 (6 bases). Germline V gives CDR1 MDHEN, CDR2 SYDVKM. V shed 10 bases and J shed 4 bases, with 22 bases lying between them. There are 15 residues in the CDR3. The CDR3 is CATSSGTHRVETQYF. CDR3 bases: TGTGCCACCTCCTCCGGGACCCACAGGGTAGAGACCCAGTACTTC.